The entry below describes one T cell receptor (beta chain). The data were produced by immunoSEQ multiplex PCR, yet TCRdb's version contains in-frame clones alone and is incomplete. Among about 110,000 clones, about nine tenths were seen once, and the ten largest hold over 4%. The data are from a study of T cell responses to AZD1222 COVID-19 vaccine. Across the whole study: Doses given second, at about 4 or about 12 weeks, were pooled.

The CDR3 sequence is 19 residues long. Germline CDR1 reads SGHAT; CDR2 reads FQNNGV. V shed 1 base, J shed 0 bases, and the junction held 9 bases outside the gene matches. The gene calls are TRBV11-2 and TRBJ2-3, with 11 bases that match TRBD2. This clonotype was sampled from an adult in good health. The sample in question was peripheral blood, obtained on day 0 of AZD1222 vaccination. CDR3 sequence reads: CASSLASGGTRTSTDTQYF. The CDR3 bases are TGTGCCAGCAGCTTAGCTAGCGGGGGGACCAGAACTAGCACAGATACGCAGTATTTT. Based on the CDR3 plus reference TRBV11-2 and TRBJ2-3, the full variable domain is EAGVAQSPRYKIIEKRQSVAFWCNPISGHATLYWYQQILGQGPKLLIQFQNNGVVDDSQLPKDRFSAERLKGVDSTLKIQPAKLEDSAVYLCASSLASGGTRTSTDTQYFGPGTRLTVL.